Listed below are T cell receptor beta chains from one sample, sequenced in a study of blood T cell repertoires in COVID-19. The method was immunoSEQ multiplex PCR; TCRdb's version includes in-frame clones alone and lacks a portion of them. The repertoire holds nearly 300,000 clones, with around 84% as singletons. The sequenced sample consisted of peripheral blood. These receptors all stem from a human donor with COVID-19, enrolled during active disease. The donor label of this sample is uncertain. CDR3s include the opening cysteine and the closing phenylalanine or tryptophan. The D gene is left open where the match is weak. The size entry is marked missing in some rows and otherwise reads once, few, many or a size class.

D,size,J,V,CDR3,DNA
.,.,TRBJ2-1,TRBV7-2,CASSLARGGEQFF,TGTGCCAGCAGCTTAGCGCGTGGAGGTGAGCAGTTCTTC
TRBD2,.,TRBJ2-1,TRBV19,CASSSAGDNYEQFF,TGTGCCAGTAGTTCAGCGGGAGACAATTATGAGCAGTTCTTC
TRBD2,.,TRBJ2-7,TRBV15,CATSRPGTSSLYEQYF,TGTGCCACCAGCAGGCCCGGGACTAGCTCCCTCTACGAGCAGTACTTC
TRBD2,.,TRBJ2-3,TRBV4-2,CASSQELAGGTDTQYF,TGTGCCAGCAGCCAAGAATTAGCGGGAGGCACAGATACGCAGTATTTT
.,.,TRBJ2-7,TRBV11-1,CASSEGGPTSYEQYF,TGTGCCAGCAGTGAAGGCGGCCCGACTTCCTACGAGCAGTACTTC
TRBD2,.,TRBJ2-1,TRBV9,CASSVALADESGEQFF,TGTGCCAGCAGCGTAGCACTAGCGGACGAAAGCGGTGAGCAGTTCTTC
TRBD2,.,TRBJ2-3,TRBV7-3,CASSSSGIRTDTQYF,TGTGCCAGCAGCTCTAGCGGGATAAGGACAGATACGCAGTATTTT
.,.,TRBJ1-1,TRBV19,CASSGTVNTEAFF,TGTGCCAGTAGCGGAACAGTGAACACTGAAGCTTTCTTT
TRBD1,.,TRBJ1-2,TRBV28,CASSTGQGSLGYTF,TGTGCCAGCAGTACCGGACAGGGATCCCTTGGCTACACCTTC
TRBD2,.,TRBJ2-7,TRBV7-2,CASSLTRWTSGDSYEQYF,TGTGCCAGCAGCCTAACTCGTTGGACTAGCGGGGACTCCTACGAGCAGTACTTC
.,.,TRBJ1-2,TRBV5-1,CASSLSGADYGYTF,TGCGCCAGCAGCTTATCAGGGGCCGACTATGGCTACACCTTC
.,.,TRBJ2-2,TRBV6-5,CASRRGTNTGELFF,TGTGCCAGCCGACGGGGTACGAACACCGGGGAGCTGTTTTTT
TRBD2,.,TRBJ2-1,TRBV9,CASSVGLLAGFYNEQFF,TGTGCCAGCAGCGTAGGTTTGCTAGCGGGATTCTACAATGAGCAGTTCTTC
.,few,TRBJ1-3,TRBV28,CASSLDWEAGNTIYF,TGTGCCAGCAGTTTGGATTGGGAGGCTGGAAACACCATATATTTT
.,.,TRBJ2-3,TRBV28,CASSLVYTQYF,TGTGCCAGCAGTCTCGTCTATACGCAGTATTTT
.,.,TRBJ2-1,TRBV7-2,CASSSGTRYNEQFF,TGTGCCAGCAGCTCTGGGACTCGATACAATGAGCAGTTCTTC
.,few,TRBJ1-1,TRBV27,CASRYRGAVNTEAFF,TGTGCCAGCAGATACCGCGGGGCTGTGAACACTGAAGCTTTCTTT
.,once,TRBJ2-3,TRBV29-1,CSVVGLLTDTQYF,TGCAGCGTTGTGGGACTCCTAACAGATACGCAGTATTTT
TRBD2,.,TRBJ2-1,TRBV15,CATSGGLGSSYNEQFF,TGTGCCACCAGCGGGGGACTAGGGAGCTCCTACAATGAGCAGTTCTTC
TRBD1,once,TRBJ2-1,TRBV25-1,CATQTGVLGNEQFF,TGTGCCACTCAGACAGGGGTTTTGGGCAATGAGCAGTTCTTC
TRBD2,.,TRBJ2-3,TRBV6-2/TRBV6-3,CASSYMAGEGTQYF,TGTGCCAGCAGTTACATGGCGGGAGAGGGTACGCAGTATTTT
.,.,TRBJ2-1,TRBV10-3,CAISPGSAHGDNEQFF,TGTGCCATCAGCCCGGGGAGTGCCCATGGGGACAATGAGCAGTTCTTC
TRBD1,.,TRBJ2-7,TRBV7-2,CASSSYLAGQGYEQYF,TGTGCCAGCAGCTCCTATTTGGCCGGACAGGGCTACGAGCAGTACTTC
.,.,TRBJ1-1,TRBV7-9,CASSEEGSDTEAFF,TGTGCCAGCAGCGAAGAGGGTTCAGACACTGAAGCTTTCTTT
TRBD2,.,TRBJ2-1,TRBV19,CASSPTSGGRGEQFF,TGTGCCAGTAGCCCAACTAGCGGGGGACGAGGCGAGCAGTTCTTC
.,.,TRBJ1-1,TRBV5-1,CASSPSGLIVTEAFF,TGCGCCAGCAGCCCAAGCGGCCTAATCGTCACTGAAGCTTTCTTT
.,.,TRBJ2-1,TRBV11-2,CASSLEVLAGQFF,TGTGCCAGCAGCTTAGAGGTCCTCGCGGGCCAGTTCTTC
TRBD1,.,TRBJ2-5,TRBV7-3,CASSPTGGGETQYF,TGTGCCAGCAGCCCGACAGGGGGCGGGGAGACCCAGTACTTC
TRBD1,.,TRBJ1-5,TRBV19,CASSTHQGDQPQHF,TGTGCCAGTAGTACTCATCAGGGGGATCAGCCCCAGCATTTT
TRBD1,.,TRBJ1-4,TRBV7-2,CASSPRDRGNEKLFF,TGTGCCAGCAGCCCCAGGGACAGGGGTAATGAAAAACTGTTTTTT
TRBD2,.,TRBJ2-1,TRBV4-1,CASSSRTSGHNEQFF,TGCGCCAGCAGCTCCCGGACTAGCGGGCACAATGAGCAGTTCTTC
.,.,TRBJ2-2,TRBV5-1,CASSLGPSENTGELFF,TGCGCCAGCAGCTTGGGCCCTAGCGAGAACACCGGGGAGCTGTTTTTT
.,.,TRBJ2-2,TRBV12-3/TRBV12-4,CASSAAAAGELFF,TGTGCCAGCAGTGCGGCGGCCGCCGGGGAGCTGTTTTTT
.,.,TRBJ1-1,TRBV28,CASSLWADTEAFF,TGTGCCAGCAGTTTATGGGCTGACACTGAAGCTTTCTTT
TRBD1,.,TRBJ1-1,TRBV7-2,CASSFAGGINTEAFF,TGTGCCAGCAGCTTTGCAGGGGGGATCAACACTGAAGCTTTCTTT
TRBD2,.,TRBJ2-1,TRBV5-1,CASSAPTSGDAINEQFF,TGCGCCAGCAGCGCCCCGACTAGCGGGGACGCGATAAATGAGCAGTTCTTC
.,.,TRBJ1-2,TRBV2,CASSLQGGVGYTF,TGTGCCAGCAGCTTACAGGGTGGAGTTGGGTACACCTTC
TRBD2,few,TRBJ2-2,TRBV7-2,CASSPPGLAGAGELFF,TGTGCCAGCAGCCCCCCGGGACTAGCGGGGGCCGGGGAGCTGTTTTTT
TRBD2,.,TRBJ2-1,TRBV30,CAWSGGGTSPDEQFF,TGTGCCTGGAGTGGCGGAGGGACTAGCCCCGATGAGCAGTTCTTC
.,once,TRBJ2-7,TRBV4-3,CASSQDGRVPYEQYF,TGCGCCAGCAGCCAAGATGGCAGGGTACCCTACGAGCAGTACTTC
TRBD2,.,TRBJ2-7,TRBV6-1,CASSQAGGPEQYF,TGTGCCAGCAGTCAAGCGGGAGGGCCCGAGCAGTACTTC
TRBD1,.,TRBJ1-4,TRBV25-1,CASADRGATNEKLFF,TGTGCCAGCGCCGACAGGGGTGCAACTAATGAAAAACTGTTTTTT
.,.,TRBJ2-2,TRBV21-1,CASSLRTSLPGELFF,TGTGCCAGCAGCCTTCGGACTAGCTTGCCCGGGGAGCTGTTTTTT
TRBD1,.,TRBJ1-4,TRBV28,CASSLDRGRVGEKLFF,TGTGCCAGCAGCCTGGACAGGGGGCGAGTTGGGGAAAAACTGTTTTTT